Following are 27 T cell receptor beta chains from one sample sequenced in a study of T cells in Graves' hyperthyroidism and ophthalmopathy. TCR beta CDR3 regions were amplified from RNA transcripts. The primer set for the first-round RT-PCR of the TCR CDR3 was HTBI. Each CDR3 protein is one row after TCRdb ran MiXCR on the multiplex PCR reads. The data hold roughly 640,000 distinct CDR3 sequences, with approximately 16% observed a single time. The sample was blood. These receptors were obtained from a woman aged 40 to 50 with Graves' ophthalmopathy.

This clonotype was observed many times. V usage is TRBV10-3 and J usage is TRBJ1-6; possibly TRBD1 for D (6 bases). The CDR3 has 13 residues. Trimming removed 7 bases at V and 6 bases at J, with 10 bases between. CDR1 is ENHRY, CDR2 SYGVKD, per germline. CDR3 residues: CAIKGHANSPLHF. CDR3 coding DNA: TGTGCCATCAAGGGACACGCTAATTCACCCCTCCACTTT.

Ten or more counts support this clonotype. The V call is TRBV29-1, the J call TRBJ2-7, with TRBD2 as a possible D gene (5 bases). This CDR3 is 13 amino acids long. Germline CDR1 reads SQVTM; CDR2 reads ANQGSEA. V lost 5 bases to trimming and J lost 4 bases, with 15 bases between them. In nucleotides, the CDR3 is TGCAGCGTTAGACCCTTCGGGGAATACGAGCAGTACTTC. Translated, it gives CSVRPFGEYEQYF.

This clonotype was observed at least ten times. The CDR3 DNA is TGTGCCAGCGGGGGACCTGGGTCCCGGCTGCCCCAGCATTTT. This sequence encodes CASGGPGSRLPQHF. The chain couples TRBV28 to TRBJ1-5, with a possible D match to TRBD1 (5 bases). The CDR3 is 14 residues long. V was shortened by 8 bases and J by 9 bases, with 20 bases between the two germline ends. Germline CDR1 MDHEN, CDR2 SYDVKM.

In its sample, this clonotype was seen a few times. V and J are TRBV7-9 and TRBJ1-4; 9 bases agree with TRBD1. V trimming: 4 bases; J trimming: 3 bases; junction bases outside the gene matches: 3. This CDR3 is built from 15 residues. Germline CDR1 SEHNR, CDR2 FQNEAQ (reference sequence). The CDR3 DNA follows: TGTGCCAGCAGCTCGGGACAGGGACCTAATGAAAAACTGTTTTTT. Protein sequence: CASSSGQGPNEKLFF.

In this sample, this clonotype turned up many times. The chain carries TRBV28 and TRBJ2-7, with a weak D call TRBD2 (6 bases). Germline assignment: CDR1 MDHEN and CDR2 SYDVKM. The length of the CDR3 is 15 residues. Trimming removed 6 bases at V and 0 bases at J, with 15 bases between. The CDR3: CASSGGLIGSYEQYF. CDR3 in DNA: TGTGCCAGCAGCGGGGGACTTATTGGCTCCTACGAGCAGTACTTC.

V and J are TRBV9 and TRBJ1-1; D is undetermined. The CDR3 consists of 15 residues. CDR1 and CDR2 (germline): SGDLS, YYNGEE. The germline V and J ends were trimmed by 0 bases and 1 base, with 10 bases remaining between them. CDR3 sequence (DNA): TGTGCCAGCAGCGTAGGGTCCTGGGGGAACACTGAAGCTTTCTTT. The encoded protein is CASSVGSWGNTEAFF.

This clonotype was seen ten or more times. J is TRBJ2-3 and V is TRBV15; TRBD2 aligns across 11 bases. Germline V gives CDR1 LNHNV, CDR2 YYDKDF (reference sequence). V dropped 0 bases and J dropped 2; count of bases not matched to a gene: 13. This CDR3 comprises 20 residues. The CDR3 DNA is TGTGCCACCAGCAGAGACGAACTAGCGGGGGTGCACCCCTTCACAGATACGCAGTATTTT. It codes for CATSRDELAGVHPFTDTQYF.

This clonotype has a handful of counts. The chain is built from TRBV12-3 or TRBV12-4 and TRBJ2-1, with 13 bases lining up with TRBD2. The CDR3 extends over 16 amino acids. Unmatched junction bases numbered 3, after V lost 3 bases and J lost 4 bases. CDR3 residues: CASSFRTSGGYNEQFF. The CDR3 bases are TGTGCCAGCAGTTTTCGGACTAGCGGGGGTTACAATGAGCAGTTCTTC.

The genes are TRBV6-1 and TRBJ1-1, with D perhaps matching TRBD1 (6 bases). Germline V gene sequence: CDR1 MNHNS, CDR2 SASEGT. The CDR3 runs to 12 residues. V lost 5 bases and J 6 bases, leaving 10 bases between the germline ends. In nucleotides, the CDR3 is TGTGCCAGCAGTAGGGGGTTAGCTGAAGCTTTCTTT. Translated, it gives CASSRGLAEAFF.

CDR3 nucleotides: TGTGCCAGCAGCACTCCCGGGACAGGGTTCGCTGAAGCTTTCTTT. Protein: CASSTPGTGFAEAFF. This rearrangement joins TRBV3-1 to TRBJ1-1, with 9 bases that match TRBD1. The CDR3 length is 15 residues. CDR1 LGHDT and CDR2 YNNKEL come from the germline V gene (reference sequence). Trimming took 5 bases from V and 6 from J; bases not matched to a gene: 10.

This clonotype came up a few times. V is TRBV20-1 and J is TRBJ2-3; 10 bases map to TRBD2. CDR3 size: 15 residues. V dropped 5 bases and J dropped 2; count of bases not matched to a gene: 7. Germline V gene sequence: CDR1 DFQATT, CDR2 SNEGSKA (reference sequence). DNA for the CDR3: TGCAGTGCTGACTTAGCGGGGGGAAACACAGATACGCAGTATTTT. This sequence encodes CSADLAGGNTDTQYF.

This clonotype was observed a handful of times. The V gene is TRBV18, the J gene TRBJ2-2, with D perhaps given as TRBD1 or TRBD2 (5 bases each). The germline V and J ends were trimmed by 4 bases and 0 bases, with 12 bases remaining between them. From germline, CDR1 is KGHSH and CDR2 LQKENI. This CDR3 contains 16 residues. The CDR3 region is CASSQTGTANTGELFF. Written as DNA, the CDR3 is TGTGCCAGCTCACAGACCGGGACGGCGAACACCGGGGAGCTGTTTTTT.

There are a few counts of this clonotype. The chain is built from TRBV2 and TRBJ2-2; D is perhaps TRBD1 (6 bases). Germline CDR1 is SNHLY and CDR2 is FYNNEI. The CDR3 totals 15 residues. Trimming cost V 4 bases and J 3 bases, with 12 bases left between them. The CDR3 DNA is TGTGCCAGCAGTGTCCGGGACATTTACACCGGGGAGCTGTTTTTT. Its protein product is CASSVRDIYTGELFF. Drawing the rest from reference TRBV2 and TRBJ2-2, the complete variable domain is EPEVTQTPSHQVTQMGQEVILRCVPISNHLYFYWYRQILGQKVEFLVSFYNNEISEKSEIFDDQFSVERPDGSNFTLKIRSTKLEDSAMYFCASSVRDIYTGELFFGEGSRLTVL.

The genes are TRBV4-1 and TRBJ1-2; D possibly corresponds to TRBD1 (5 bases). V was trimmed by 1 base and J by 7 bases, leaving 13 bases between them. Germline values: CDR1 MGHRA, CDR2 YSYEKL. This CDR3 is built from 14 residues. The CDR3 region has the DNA TGCGCCAGCAGCCAAGTGATAGGGGCGGGTGGCTACACCTTC. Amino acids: CASSQVIGAGGYTF.

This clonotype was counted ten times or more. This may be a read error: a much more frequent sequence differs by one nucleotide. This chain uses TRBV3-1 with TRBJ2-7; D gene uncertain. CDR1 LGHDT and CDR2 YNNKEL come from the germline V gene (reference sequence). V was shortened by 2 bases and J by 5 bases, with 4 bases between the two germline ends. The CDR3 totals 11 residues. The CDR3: CASSQLHEQYF. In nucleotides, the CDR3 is TGTGCCAGCAGCCAACTCCACGAGCAGTACTTC.

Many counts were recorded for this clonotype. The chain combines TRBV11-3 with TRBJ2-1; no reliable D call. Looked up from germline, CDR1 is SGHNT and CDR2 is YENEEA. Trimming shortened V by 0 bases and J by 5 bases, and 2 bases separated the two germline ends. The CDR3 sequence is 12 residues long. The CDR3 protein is CASSLENNEQFF. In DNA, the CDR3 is TGTGCCAGCAGCTTAGAGAACAATGAGCAGTTCTTC.

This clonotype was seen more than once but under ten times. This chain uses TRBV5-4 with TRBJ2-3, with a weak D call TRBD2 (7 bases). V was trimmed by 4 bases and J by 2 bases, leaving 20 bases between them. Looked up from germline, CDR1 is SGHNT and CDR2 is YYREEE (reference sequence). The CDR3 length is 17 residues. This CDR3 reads CASSRGGLPTTTDTQYF. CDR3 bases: TGTGCCAGCAGCCGAGGGGGACTACCTACGACCACAGATACGCAGTATTTT.

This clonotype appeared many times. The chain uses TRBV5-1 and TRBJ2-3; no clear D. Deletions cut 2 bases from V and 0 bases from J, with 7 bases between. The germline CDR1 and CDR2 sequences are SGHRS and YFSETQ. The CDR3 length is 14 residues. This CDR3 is CASSLQTSTDTQYF. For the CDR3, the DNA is TGCGCCAGCAGCTTACAAACGAGCACAGATACGCAGTATTTT.

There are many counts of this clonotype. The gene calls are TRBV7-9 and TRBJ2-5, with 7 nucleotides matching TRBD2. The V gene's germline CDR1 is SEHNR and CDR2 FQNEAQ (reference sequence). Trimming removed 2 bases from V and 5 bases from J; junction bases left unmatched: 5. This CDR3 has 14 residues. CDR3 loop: CASSLSGVSETQYF. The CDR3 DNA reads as TGTGCCAGCAGCTTAAGCGGGGTATCGGAGACCCAGTACTTC.

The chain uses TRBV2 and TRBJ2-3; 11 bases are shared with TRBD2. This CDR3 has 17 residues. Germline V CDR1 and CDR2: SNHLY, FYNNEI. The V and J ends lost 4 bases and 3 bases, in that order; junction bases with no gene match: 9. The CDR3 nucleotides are TGTGCCAGCAGTGGGAGGCTAGCGGGGGGCGGGACAGATACGCAGTATTTT. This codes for CASSGRLAGGGTDTQYF.

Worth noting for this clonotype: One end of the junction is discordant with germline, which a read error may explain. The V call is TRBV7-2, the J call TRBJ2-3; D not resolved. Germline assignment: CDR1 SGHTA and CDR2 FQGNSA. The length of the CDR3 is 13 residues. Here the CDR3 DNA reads TGTGCCAGCAGCTTAGCGCGAGCAGATATGCAGTATTTT. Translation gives CASSLARADMQYF.

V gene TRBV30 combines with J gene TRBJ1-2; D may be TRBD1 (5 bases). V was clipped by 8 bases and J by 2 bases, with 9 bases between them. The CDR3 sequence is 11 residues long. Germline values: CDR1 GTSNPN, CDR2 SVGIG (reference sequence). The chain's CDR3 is CAGRQNYGYTF. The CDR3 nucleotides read TGTGCCGGTCGACAGAACTATGGCTACACCTTC.

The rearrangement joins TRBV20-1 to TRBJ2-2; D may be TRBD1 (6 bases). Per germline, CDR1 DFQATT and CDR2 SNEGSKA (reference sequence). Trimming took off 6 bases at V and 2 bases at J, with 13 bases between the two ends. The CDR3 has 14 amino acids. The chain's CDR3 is CSATGQSNTGELFF. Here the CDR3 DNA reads TGCAGTGCCACCGGACAGTCTAACACCGGGGAGCTGTTTTTT.

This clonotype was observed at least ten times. The CDR3, as DNA: TGTGCCAGCAGTAAAGCTCCAGGGGGCGGTAGGACTGAAGCTTTCTTT. Translating gives CASSKAPGGGRTEAFF. The V and J genes are TRBV28 and TRBJ1-1, with 8 bases that match TRBD1. CDR3 size: 16 residues. The V gene end was trimmed by 5 bases and the J gene end by 5 bases; junction bases not matched to a gene: 13. Germline CDR1 reads MDHEN; CDR2 reads SYDVKM.

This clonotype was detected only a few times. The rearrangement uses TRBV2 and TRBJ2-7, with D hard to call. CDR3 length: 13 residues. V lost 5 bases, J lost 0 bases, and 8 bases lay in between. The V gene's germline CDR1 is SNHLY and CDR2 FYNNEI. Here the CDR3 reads CASSYEDSYEQYF. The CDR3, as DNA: TGTGCCAGCAGTTACGAGGACTCCTACGAGCAGTACTTC.

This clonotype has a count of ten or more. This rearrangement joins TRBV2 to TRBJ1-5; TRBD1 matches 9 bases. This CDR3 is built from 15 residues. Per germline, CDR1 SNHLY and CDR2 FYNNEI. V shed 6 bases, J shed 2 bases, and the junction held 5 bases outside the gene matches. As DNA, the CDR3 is TGTGCCAGCAGCATACAGGGGGCTGGCAATCAGCCCCAGCATTTT. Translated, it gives CASSIQGAGNQPQHF.

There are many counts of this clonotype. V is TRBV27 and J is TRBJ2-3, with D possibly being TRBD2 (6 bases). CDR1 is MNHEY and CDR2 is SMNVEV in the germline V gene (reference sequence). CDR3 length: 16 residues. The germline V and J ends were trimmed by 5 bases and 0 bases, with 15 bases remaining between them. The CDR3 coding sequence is TGTGCCAGCAGTGCGGGGACCTCGTCTAGCACAGATACGCAGTATTTT. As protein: CASSAGTSSSTDTQYF.